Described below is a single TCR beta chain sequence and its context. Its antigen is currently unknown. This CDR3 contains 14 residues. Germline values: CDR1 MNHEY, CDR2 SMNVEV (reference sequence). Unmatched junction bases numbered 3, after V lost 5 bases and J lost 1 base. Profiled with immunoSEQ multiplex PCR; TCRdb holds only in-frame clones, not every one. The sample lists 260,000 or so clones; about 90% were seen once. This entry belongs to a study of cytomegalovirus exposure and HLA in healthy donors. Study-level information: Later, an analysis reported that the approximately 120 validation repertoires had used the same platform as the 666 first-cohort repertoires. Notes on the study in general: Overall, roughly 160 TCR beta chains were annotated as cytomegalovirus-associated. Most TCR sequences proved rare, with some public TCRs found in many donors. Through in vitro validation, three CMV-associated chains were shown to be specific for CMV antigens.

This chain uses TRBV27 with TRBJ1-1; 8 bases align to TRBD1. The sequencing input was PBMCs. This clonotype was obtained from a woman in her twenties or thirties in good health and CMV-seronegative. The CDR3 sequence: CASSLGQGNTEAFF. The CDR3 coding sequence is TGTGCCAGCAGTCTAGGACAGGGGAACACTGAAGCTTTCTTT.